This T cell receptor (beta chain) comes out of a study of CD8 T cells in ankylosing spondylitis. This clonotype has ten or more counts. Its cognate antigen is unknown. Study-wide points: Previous work reported some of these motif variants in the synovial fluid and blood of reactive arthritis. For ankylosing spondylitis blood, a TCR beta motif of roughly 8 highly homologous variants appeared characteristic.

Germline-derived CDR1 and CDR2 are SGHTA and FQGNSA. The V gene end was trimmed by 5 bases and the J gene end by 7 bases; junction bases not matched to a gene: 10. The CDR3 totals 14 residues. Quantitative 5'-RACE was performed with molecular barcodes, and it yielded the TCR beta libraries. TCRdb fed the 5' RACE reads into MiXCR, producing one record per CDR3 protein. The sample records a few hundred thousand distinct CDR3 sequences, about 10% being singletons. This receptor was identified in a male donor with ankylosing spondylitis or in good health (not recorded which). What was sequenced was blood, either unsorted or a sorted T cell fraction (not recorded which). This rearrangement joins TRBV7-2 to TRBJ1-2; 7 bases map to TRBD1. The CDR3 is CASSTGTDVVGYTF. CDR3 DNA: TGTGCCAGCAGCACCGGGACAGATGTTGTTGGCTACACCTTC. The full variable domain, completed using reference TRBV7-2 and TRBJ1-2, is GAGVSQSPSNKVTEKGKDVELRCDPISGHTALYWYRQSLGQGLEFLIYFQGNSAPDKSGLPSDRFSAERTGGSVSTLTIQRTQQEDSAVYLCASSTGTDVVGYTFGSGTRLTVV.